Listed below are T cell receptor beta chains from one sample, sequenced in a study of blood T cell repertoires in COVID-19. Sequenced by immunoSEQ multiplex PCR; TCRdb stores in-frame clones only, minus some. The sample lists about 47,000 clones, approximately 80% occurring once. The sample was peripheral blood. The receptors were gathered from a man in his 60s with acute or convalescent COVID-19. The CDR3 runs from the conserved cysteine through the conserved F or W. A D gene is named only where the DNA matches it firmly. Size is omitted from some rows. Given values are once, few, many or a class for expanded clones.

>TRBJ1-3|.|TRBV4-1|few
TGCGCCAGCAGCCAAGAGCCAACTGGAGACACCATATATTTT
CASSQEPTGDTIYF
>TRBJ1-1|.|TRBV7-2|.
TGTGCCAGCAGCTTAGTAGGCTACAGGGCGGCTGAAGCTTTCTTT
CASSLVGYRAAEAFF
>TRBJ2-5|.|TRBV5-1|.
TGCGCCAGCAGCGACACAGGGGGGGTGGAGACCCAGTACTTC
CASSDTGGVETQYF
>TRBJ1-1|TRBD1|TRBV5-1|medium-sized
TGCGCCAGCAGCTTGGACGGGACAGGGAACACTGAAGCTTTCTTT
CASSLDGTGNTEAFF
>TRBJ1-2|TRBD1|TRBV4-3|.
TGCGCCAGCAGCCAAGAATCAGTAACACAGGGGGCTATGGGCTACACCTTC
CASSQESVTQGAMGYTF
>TRBJ1-5|.|TRBV7-2|.
TGTGCCAGCAGCTTAAGGGGTCAGCCCCAGCATTTT
CASSLRGQPQHF
>TRBJ2-7|TRBD2|TRBV11-2|.
TGTGCCAGCAGCTTATACCTAAGCGGGGATGTGCAGCAGTACTTC
CASSLYLSGDVQQYF
>TRBJ2-3|.|TRBV7-8|.
TGTGCCAGCAGCTTAGCCGATCAGGGGTCGGACACAGATACGCAGTATTTT
CASSLADQGSDTDTQYF
>TRBJ1-3|TRBD1|TRBV6-5|.
TGTGCCACCCAGAACAGGGGACCTGGAAACACCATATATTTT
CATQNRGPGNTIYF
>TRBJ1-2|.|TRBV7-8|.
TGTGCCAGCAGCCGAGGGGACGGGGGGCGAAGCTATGGCTACACCTTC
CASSRGDGGRSYGYTF
>TRBJ1-2|.|TRBV5-4|.
TGTGCCAGCAGCTTGGAACAGGGCTACGAGCCTGGCTACACCTTC
CASSLEQGYEPGYTF
>TRBJ1-3|TRBD1|TRBV4-3|few
TGCGCCAGCAGCCTGGACAGGGGTAACACCATATATTTT
CASSLDRGNTIYF
>TRBJ1-1|.|TRBV18|.
TGTGCCAGCTCACCCCAGGGGAACACTGAAGCTTTCTTT
CASSPQGNTEAFF
>TRBJ1-4|.|TRBV5-6|.
TGTGCCAGCAGCTTTTATACGGATGAAAAACTGTTTTTT
CASSFYTDEKLFF
>TRBJ2-1|TRBD2|TRBV30|once
TGTGCCTGGGGACTAGCGGGGGGGAGTGAGCAGTTCTTC
CAWGLAGGSEQFF
>TRBJ2-2|TRBD1|TRBV7-3|.
TGTGCCAGCAGCTCGTTGGGACAGGGTAGAGGCGGGGAGCTGTTTTTT
CASSSLGQGRGGELFF
>TRBJ1-4|.|TRBV5-1|.
TGCGCCAGCAGTCGGGGGGCAACTAATGAAAAACTGTTTTTT
CASSRGATNEKLFF
>TRBJ2-1|.|TRBV18|.
TGTGCCAGCTCACCACTTCAGGGGGGACACAATGAGCAGTTCTTC
CASSPLQGGHNEQFF
>TRBJ2-3|.|TRBV19|once
TGTGCCAGTAGTAAAAGAGCTAGCACAGATACGCAGTATTTT
CASSKRASTDTQYF
>TRBJ2-7|.|TRBV13|.
TGTGCCAGCAGTCGAACAGGGAGCTCCTACGAGCAGTACTTC
CASSRTGSSYEQYF
>TRBJ2-7|TRBD2|TRBV9|.
TGTGCCAGCAGCCAAGGACTAGCGGTCTCCTACGAGCAGTACTTC
CASSQGLAVSYEQYF
>TRBJ1-2|.|TRBV9|few
TGTGCCAGCAGCGTAGAGGGAGCAGGTTGGGATGGCTACACCTTC
CASSVEGAGWDGYTF
>TRBJ1-6|TRBD1|TRBV27|.
TGTGCCAGCAGTCCGGGACAGGGGAGCTCCTATAATTCACCCCTCCACTTT
CASSPGQGSSYNSPLHF
>TRBJ1-2|TRBD1|TRBV15|.
TGTGCCACCAGCAGACGCCGGGACAGCTATGGCTACACCTTC
CATSRRRDSYGYTF
>TRBJ1-6|.|TRBV6-5|.
TGTGCCAGCAGTTACCAGTGGGGCCATAATTCACCCCTCCACTTT
CASSYQWGHNSPLHF
>TRBJ1-5|.|TRBV21-1|.
TGTGCCAGCAGCTCTTCGAGGCCCCAGCATTTT
CASSSSRPQHF
>TRBJ1-2|.|TRBV9|.
TGTGCCAGCAGCTGGGGCGGGGGCAATACCTATGGCTACACCTTC
CASSWGGGNTYGYTF
>TRBJ1-2|TRBD1|TRBV27|.
TGTGCCAGCAGTTACCTTGGACAGGGGGCCCCCCTATGGAATGGCTACACCTTC
CASSYLGQGAPLWNGYTF
>TRBJ1-2|TRBD1|TRBV7-8|.
TGTGCCAGCGGAGGACAGGGAACGGCTGGCTACACCTTC
CASGGQGTAGYTF
>TRBJ1-1|.|TRBV5-1|.
TGCGCCAGCAGCTTGGAGTCAGGGGTTGCTACTGAAGCTTTCTTT
CASSLESGVATEAFF
>TRBJ2-1|.|TRBV4-3|once
TGCGCCAGCAGCCAAGATTCAGTTAATGAGCAGTTCTTC
CASSQDSVNEQFF
>TRBJ2-7|TRBD2|TRBV5-1|.
TGCGCCAGCACCGAGGGGACTAGCGGAGTCTACGAGCAGTACTTC
CASTEGTSGVYEQYF
>TRBJ1-1|TRBD1|TRBV19|.
TGTGCCACTGGACAGGGGGGCACTGAAGCTTTCTTT
CATGQGGTEAFF
>TRBJ1-1|.|TRBV5-1|.
TGCGCCAGCAGCTTGGAGTCAAGACAGAGGAACACTGAAGCTTTCTTT
CASSLESRQRNTEAFF
>TRBJ1-5|TRBD1|TRBV30|.
TGTGCCTGGAGTACTAACAGGGGCGATCAGCCCCAGCATTTT
CAWSTNRGDQPQHF
>TRBJ1-3|.|TRBV6-5|.
TGTGCTGCCTACTCTGGAAACACCATATATTTT
CAAYSGNTIYF
>TRBJ1-2|TRBD1|TRBV5-1|.
TGCGCCAGCAGCCCCGGGGACAGGGTAGGAGAAGGCTACACCTTC
CASSPGDRVGEGYTF
>TRBJ2-5|.|TRBV15|.
TGTGCCACCAGCAGAGATCGGGTGTATTTGGAGACCCAGTACTTC
CATSRDRVYLETQYF
>TRBJ1-1|TRBD1|TRBV19|.
TGTGCCAGTAGTCAAAGGACAGGGACCGAAGCTTTCTTT
CASSQRTGTEAFF
>TRBJ1-1|TRBD1|TRBV30|.
TGTGCCTGGAGGACAGGGAGCACTGAAGCTTTCTTT
CAWRTGSTEAFF
>TRBJ2-2|.|TRBV18|.
TGTGCCAGCTCACCACTCCAGGGTGTCACCGGGGAGCTGTTTTTT
CASSPLQGVTGELFF
>TRBJ2-1|.|TRBV2|once
TGTGCCAGCAGTCTCCAGGTCTACAATGAGCAGTTCTTC
CASSLQVYNEQFF
>TRBJ1-1|.|TRBV12-3/TRBV12-4|.
TGTGCCAGCAGTTTAAAATCGGGAGTAAAAGCTTTCTTT
CASSLKSGVKAFF
>TRBJ1-1|.|TRBV18|.
TGTGCCAGCTCACCTTGGGCGAACACTGAAGCTTTCTTT
CASSPWANTEAFF
>TRBJ1-2|.|TRBV5-5|.
TGTGCCAGCAGCTTGGGTATTTCTAACTATGGCTACACCTTC
CASSLGISNYGYTF
>TRBJ2-5|.|TRBV6-5|.
TGTGCCAGCAGTTACGTTTTTTCGGGGGAAGAGACCCAGTACTTC
CASSYVFSGEETQYF
>TRBJ2-7|TRBD1|TRBV6-2/TRBV6-3|.
TGTGCCAGCAGCCCTTCCTCGGGACAGGGGTTCTACGAGCAGTACTTC
CASSPSSGQGFYEQYF
>TRBJ2-7|TRBD1|TRBV3-1/TRBV3-2|.
TGTGCCAGCAGCCAAGATCAGGGGGCAGGTTACGAGCAGTACTTC
CASSQDQGAGYEQYF
>TRBJ1-5|.|TRBV24-1|.
TGTGCCACCAGTGATGCGGTAAGCGACGGCCTCAATCAGCCCCAGCATTTT
CATSDAVSDGLNQPQHF
>TRBJ1-5|.|TRBV29-1|.
TGCAGCGTTCTTCATCAGCCCCAGCATTTT
CSVLHQPQHF
>TRBJ2-7|TRBD2|TRBV9|.
TGTGCCAGCAGCGTAGACAGCGGGACTCCCGGCTACGAGCAGTACTTC
CASSVDSGTPGYEQYF
>TRBJ2-2|.|TRBV12-3/TRBV12-4|.
TGTGCCAGCAGTCAGACCGGGGAGCTGTTTTTT
CASSQTGELFF
>TRBJ1-1|TRBD1|TRBV7-2|.
TGTGCCAGCAGCCCGGACAGGGGGCGAACTGAAGCTTTCTTT
CASSPDRGRTEAFF
>TRBJ1-5|.|TRBV9|.
TGTGCCAGCAGCGTTGGACAGCCCAATCAGCCCCAGCATTTT
CASSVGQPNQPQHF
>TRBJ2-7|.|TRBV7-2|.
TGTGCCAGCACCCATCCGACAGTCTCCTACGAGCAGTACTTC
CASTHPTVSYEQYF
>TRBJ2-7|TRBD1|TRBV6-5|.
TGTGCCAGCAGTTTCCGACAGGGAAGATACGAGCAGTACTTC
CASSFRQGRYEQYF
>TRBJ2-3|TRBD2|TRBV7-9|.
TGTGCCAGCAGCTTGCGCGGGGGTGATACGCAGTATTTT
CASSLRGGDTQYF
>TRBJ1-1|.|TRBV4-1|.
TGCGCCAGCAACTATGACAGACTGAACACTGAAGCTTTCTTT
CASNYDRLNTEAFF
>TRBJ2-5|TRBD1|TRBV7-3|.
TGTGCCAGCAGCTTACAGACAGGGCCGAGGGAGACCCAGTACTTC
CASSLQTGPRETQYF
>TRBJ1-1|.|TRBV14|.
TGTGCCAGCAGCACTCCGACAGGCAACACTGAAGCTTTCTTT
CASSTPTGNTEAFF